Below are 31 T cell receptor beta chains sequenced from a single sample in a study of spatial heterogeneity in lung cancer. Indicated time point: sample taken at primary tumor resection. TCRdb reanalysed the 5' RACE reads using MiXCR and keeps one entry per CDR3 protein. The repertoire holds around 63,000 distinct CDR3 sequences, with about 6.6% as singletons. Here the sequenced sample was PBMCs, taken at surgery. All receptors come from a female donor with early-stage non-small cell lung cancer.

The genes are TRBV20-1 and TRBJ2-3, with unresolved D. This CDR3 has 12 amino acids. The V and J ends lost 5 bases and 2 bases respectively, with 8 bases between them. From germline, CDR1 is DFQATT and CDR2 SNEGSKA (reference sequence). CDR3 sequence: CSALRPTDTQYF. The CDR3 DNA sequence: TGCAGTGCTTTGCGACCCACAGATACGCAGTATTTT.

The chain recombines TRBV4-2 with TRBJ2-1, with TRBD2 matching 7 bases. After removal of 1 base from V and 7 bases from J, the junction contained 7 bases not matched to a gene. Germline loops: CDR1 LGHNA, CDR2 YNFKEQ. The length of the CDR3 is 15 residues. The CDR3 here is CASSQGLAEGNEQFF. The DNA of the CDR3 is TGTGCCAGCAGCCAAGGGCTAGCGGAGGGGAATGAGCAGTTCTTC.

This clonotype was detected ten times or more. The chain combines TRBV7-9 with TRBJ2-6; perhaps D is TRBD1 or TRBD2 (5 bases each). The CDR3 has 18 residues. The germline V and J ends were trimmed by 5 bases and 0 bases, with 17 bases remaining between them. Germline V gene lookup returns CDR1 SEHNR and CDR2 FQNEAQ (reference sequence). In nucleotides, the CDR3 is TGTGCCAGCAGCCCTACCACAGGACTTAGCTCTGGGGCCAACGTCCTGACTTTC. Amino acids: CASSPTTGLSSGANVLTF.

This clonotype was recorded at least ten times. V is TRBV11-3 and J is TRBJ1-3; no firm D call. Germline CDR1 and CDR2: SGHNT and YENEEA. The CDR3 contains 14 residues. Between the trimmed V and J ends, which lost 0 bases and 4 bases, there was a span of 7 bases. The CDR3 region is CASSLEGYGNTIYF. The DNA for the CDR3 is TGTGCCAGCAGCTTAGAAGGGTACGGAAACACCATATATTTT.

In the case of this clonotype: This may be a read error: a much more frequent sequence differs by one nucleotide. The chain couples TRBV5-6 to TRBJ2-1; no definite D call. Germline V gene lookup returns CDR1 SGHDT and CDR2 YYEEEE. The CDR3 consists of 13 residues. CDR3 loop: CASSLKPANEKFF. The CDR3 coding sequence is TGTGCCAGCAGCTTGAAACCAGCCAATGAGAAGTTCTTC.

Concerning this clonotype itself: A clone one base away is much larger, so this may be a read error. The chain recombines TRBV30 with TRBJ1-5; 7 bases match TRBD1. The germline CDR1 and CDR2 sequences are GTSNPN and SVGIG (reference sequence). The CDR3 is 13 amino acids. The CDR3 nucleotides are TGTACCTGGGGGACAGCTAGCAATCAGCCCCAGCATTTT. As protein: CTWGTASNQPQHF.

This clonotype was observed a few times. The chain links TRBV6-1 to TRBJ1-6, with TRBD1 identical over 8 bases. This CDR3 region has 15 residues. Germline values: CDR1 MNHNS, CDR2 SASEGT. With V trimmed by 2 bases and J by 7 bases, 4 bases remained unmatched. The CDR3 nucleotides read TGTGCCAGCAGTGAAATTTGGACAGGGAATTCACCCCTCCACTTT. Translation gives CASSEIWTGNSPLHF.

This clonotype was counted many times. CDR3 amino acids: CASSASGTGAHEQYF. CDR3 nucleotides: TGTGCCAGCAGTGCCTCCGGGACAGGGGCCCACGAGCAGTACTTC. V gene TRBV28 combines with J gene TRBJ2-7; 10 nucleotides line up with TRBD1. The CDR3 consists of 15 residues. V shed 5 bases and J 5 bases; nucleotides not matched to a gene: 9. Per the germline V gene, CDR1 is MDHEN and CDR2 is SYDVKM.

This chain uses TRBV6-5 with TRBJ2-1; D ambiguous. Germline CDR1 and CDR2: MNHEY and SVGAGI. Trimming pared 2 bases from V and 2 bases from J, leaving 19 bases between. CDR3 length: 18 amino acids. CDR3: CASSYGYRPARTYNEQFF. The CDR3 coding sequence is TGTGCCAGCAGTTACGGTTACCGTCCGGCCAGAACCTACAATGAGCAGTTCTTC.

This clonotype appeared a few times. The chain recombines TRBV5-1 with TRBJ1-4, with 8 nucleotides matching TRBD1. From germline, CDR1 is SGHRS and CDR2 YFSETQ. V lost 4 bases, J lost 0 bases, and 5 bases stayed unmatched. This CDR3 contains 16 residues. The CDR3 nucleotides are TGCGCCAGCAGCGCACAGGGGGTTGCAACTAATGAAAAACTGTTTTTT. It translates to CASSAQGVATNEKLFF.

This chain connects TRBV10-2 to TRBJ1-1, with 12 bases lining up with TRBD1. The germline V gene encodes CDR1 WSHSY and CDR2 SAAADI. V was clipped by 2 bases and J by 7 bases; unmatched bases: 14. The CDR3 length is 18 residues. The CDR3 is CASSESLSGTGGVSEAFF. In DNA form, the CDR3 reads TGCGCCAGCAGTGAGAGTTTGTCCGGGACAGGGGGCGTTAGTGAAGCTTTCTTT.

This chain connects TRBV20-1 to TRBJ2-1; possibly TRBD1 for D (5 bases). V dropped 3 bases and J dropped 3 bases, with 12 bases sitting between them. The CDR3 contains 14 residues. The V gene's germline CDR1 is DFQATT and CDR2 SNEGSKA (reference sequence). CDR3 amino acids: CSARKGVGYNEQFF. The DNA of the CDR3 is TGCAGTGCTAGGAAAGGGGTCGGCTACAATGAGCAGTTCTTC.

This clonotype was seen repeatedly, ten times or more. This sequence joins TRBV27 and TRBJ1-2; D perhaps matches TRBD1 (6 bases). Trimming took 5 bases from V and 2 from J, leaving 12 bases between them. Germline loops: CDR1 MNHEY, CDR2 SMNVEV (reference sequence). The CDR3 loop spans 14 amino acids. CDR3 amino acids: CASSRRQANYGYTF. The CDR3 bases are TGTGCCAGCAGTCGTCGACAGGCGAACTATGGCTACACCTTC.

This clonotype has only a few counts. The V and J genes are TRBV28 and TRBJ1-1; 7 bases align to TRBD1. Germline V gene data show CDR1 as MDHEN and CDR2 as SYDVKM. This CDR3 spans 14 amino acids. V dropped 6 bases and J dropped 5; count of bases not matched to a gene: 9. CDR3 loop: CASRMGAGGTEAFF. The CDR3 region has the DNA TGTGCCAGCAGAATGGGCGCAGGGGGGACTGAAGCTTTCTTT. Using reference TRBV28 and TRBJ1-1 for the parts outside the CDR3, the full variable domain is DVKVTQSSRYLVKRTGEKVFLECVQDMDHENMFWYRQDPGLGLRLIYFSYDVKMKEKGDIPEGYSVSREKKERFSLILESASTNQTSMYLCASRMGAGGTEAFFGQGTRLTVV.

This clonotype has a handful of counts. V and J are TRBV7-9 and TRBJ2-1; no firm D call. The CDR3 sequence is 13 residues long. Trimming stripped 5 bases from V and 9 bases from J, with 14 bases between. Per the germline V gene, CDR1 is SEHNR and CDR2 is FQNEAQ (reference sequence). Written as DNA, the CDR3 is TGTGCCAGCAGCCCGAGGCTTTTCGGTGAGCAGTTCTTC. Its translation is CASSPRLFGEQFF.

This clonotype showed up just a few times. The CDR3 is CAIGTDTQYF. CDR3 nucleotides: TGTGCCATCGGCACAGATACGCAGTATTTT. The gene calls are TRBV28 and TRBJ2-3; D gene uncertain. The CDR3 consists of 10 residues. The germline gives CDR1 MDHEN, CDR2 SYDVKM. V gave up 10 bases and J gave up 1 base, with 3 bases separating them.

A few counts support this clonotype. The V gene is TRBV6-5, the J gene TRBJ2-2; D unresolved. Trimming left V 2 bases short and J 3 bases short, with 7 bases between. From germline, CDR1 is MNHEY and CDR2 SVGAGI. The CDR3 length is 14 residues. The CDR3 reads CASSYAADTGELFF. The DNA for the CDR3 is TGTGCCAGCAGTTACGCCGCAGACACCGGGGAGCTGTTTTTT.

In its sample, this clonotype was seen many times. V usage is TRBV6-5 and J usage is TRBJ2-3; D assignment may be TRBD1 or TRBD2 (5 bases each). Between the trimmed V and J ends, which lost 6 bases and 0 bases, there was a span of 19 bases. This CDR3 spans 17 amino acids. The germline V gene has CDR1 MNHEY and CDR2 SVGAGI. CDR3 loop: CASRGRGKNPSTDTQYF. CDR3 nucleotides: TGTGCCAGCAGGGGCCGGGGCAAAAACCCTAGCACAGATACGCAGTATTTT.

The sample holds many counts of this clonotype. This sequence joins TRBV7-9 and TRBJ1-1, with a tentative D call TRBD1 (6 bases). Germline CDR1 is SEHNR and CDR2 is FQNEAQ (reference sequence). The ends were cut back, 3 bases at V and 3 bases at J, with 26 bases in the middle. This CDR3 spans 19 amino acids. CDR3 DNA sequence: TGTGCCAGCAGCTTCGTTTCTACAGGGTCGGTACGGAAGTACACTGAAGCTTTCTTT. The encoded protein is CASSFVSTGSVRKYTEAFF. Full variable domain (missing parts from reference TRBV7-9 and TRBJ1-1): DTGVSQNPRHKITKRGQNVTFRCDPISEHNRLYWYRQTLGQGPEFLTYFQNEAQLEKSRLLSDRFSAERPKGSFSTLEIQRTEQGDSAMYLCASSFVSTGSVRKYTEAFFGQGTRLTVV.

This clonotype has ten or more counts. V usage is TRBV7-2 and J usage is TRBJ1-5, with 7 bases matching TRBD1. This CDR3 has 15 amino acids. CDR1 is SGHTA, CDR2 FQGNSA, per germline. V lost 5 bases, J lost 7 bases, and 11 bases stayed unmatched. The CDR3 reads CASSNRQGEGQPQHF. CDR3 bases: TGTGCCAGCAGCAATCGACAGGGAGAGGGACAGCCCCAGCATTTT.

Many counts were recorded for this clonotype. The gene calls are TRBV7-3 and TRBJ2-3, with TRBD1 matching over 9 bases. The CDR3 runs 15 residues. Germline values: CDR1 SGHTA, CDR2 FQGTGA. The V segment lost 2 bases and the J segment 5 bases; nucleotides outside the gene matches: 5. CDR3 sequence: CASSLETGGQDTQYF. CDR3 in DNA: TGTGCCAGCAGCTTAGAGACAGGGGGACAAGATACGCAGTATTTT.

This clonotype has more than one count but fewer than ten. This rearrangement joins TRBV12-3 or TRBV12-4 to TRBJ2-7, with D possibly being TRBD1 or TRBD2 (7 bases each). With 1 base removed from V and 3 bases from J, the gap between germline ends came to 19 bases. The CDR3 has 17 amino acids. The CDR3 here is CASSLVTGRGRVYEQYF. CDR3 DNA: TGTGCCAGCAGTTTAGTGACAGGGCGCGGGAGAGTCTACGAGCAGTACTTC.

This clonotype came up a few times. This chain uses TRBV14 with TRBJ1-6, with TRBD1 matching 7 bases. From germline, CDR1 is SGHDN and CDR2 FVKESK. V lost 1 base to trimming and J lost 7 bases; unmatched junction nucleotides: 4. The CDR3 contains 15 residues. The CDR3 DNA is TGTGCCAGCAGCCAAGGGGCAGGGGGGAATTCACCCCTCCACTTT. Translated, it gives CASSQGAGGNSPLHF.

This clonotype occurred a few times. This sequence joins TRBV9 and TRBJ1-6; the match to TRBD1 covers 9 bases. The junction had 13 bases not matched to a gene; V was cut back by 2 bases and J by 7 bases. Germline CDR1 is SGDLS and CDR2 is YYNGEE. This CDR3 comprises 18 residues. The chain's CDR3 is CASSVSLGGTGKNSPLHF. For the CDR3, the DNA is TGTGCCAGCAGCGTCTCCCTGGGGGGGACAGGGAAGAATTCACCCCTCCACTTT.

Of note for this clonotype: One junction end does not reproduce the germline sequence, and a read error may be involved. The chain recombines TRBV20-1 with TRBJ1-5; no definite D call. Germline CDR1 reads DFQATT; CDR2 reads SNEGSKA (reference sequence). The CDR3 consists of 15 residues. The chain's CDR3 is CSVRDKVGVWAPQHF. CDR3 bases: TGCAGTGTTAGAGATAAGGTCGGGGTTTGGGCGCCCCAGCATTTT.

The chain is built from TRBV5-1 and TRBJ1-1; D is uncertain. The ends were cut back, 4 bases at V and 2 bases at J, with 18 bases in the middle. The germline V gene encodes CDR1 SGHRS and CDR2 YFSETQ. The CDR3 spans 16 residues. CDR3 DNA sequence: TGCGCCAGCAGCCTGAACTCAGGCACAAGTAACACTGAAGCTTTCTTT. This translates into CASSLNSGTSNTEAFF.

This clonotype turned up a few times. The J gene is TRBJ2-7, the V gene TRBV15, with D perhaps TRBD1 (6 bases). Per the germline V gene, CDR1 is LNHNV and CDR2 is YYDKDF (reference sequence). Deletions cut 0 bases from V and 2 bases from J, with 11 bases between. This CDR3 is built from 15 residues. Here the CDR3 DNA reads TGTGCCACCAGCAGAGATGTACAGGGCACCTACGAGCAGTACTTC. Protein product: CATSRDVQGTYEQYF. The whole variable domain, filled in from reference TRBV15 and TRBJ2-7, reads DAMVIQNPRYQVTQFGKPVTLSCSQTLNHNVMYWYQQKSSQAPKLLFHYYDKDFNNEADTPDNFQSRRPNTSFCFLDIRSPGLGDTAMYLCATSRDVQGTYEQYFGPGTRLTVT.

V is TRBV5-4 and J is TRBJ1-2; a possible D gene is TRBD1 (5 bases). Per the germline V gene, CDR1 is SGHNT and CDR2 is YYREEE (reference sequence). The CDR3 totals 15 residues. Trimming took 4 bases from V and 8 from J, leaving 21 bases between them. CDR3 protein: CASSPSRGREVGYTF. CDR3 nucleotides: TGTGCCAGCAGCCCCTCCCGAGGCAGGGAGGTGGGCTACACCTTC.

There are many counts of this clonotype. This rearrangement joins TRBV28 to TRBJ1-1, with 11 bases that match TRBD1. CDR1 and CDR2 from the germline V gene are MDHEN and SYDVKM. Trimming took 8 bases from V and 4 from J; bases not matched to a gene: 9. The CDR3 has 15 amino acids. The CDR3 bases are TGTGCCAGCCTCCTACCGGGACAGGGGGGCACTGAAGCTTTCTTT. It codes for CASLLPGQGGTEAFF. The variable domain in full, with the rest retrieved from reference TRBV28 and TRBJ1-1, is DVKVTQSSRYLVKRTGEKVFLECVQDMDHENMFWYRQDPGLGLRLIYFSYDVKMKEKGDIPEGYSVSREKKERFSLILESASTNQTSMYLCASLLPGQGGTEAFFGQGTRLTVV.

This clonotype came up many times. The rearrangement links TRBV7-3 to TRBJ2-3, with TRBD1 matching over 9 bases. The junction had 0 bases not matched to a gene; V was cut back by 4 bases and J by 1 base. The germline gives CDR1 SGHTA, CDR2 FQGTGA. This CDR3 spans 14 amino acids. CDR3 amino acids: CASSWTGGTDTQYF. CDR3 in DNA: TGTGCCAGCAGCTGGACAGGGGGCACAGATACGCAGTATTTT.

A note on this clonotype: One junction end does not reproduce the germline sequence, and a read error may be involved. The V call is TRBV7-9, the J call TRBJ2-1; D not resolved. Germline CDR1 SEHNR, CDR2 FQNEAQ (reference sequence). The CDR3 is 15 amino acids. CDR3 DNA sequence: TGTGCCAGCAGCCCCCCGCGGAGCTCCTACAATGAGCACTTCTTC. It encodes CASSPPRSSYNEHFF.